The rows below give T cell receptor beta chains drawn from one sample of a study of blood T cell repertoires in COVID-19. The table came from immunoSEQ multiplex PCR; TCRdb's copy has only in-frame clones and leaves some out. Of about 89,000 clones in the sample, 70% to 90% were seen once. Sequences were obtained from peripheral blood. The receptors come from a man in his sixties with acute or convalescent COVID-19. Each CDR3 is given with its conserved first and last residue. A D gene is named only where the DNA matches it firmly. Where a row states a size, it is once, few, many or the class of an expanded clone; other rows omit it.

DNA,CDR3,D,size,J,V
TGCGCCAGCAGTCACCCCAAGGGACAGTGCTCCTACGAGCAGTACTTC,CASSHPKGQCSYEQYF,TRBD1,NA,TRBJ2-7,TRBV23-1
TGCGCCAGCAGTTCCGGGACAGGGGATGAAAAACTGTTTTTT,CASSSGTGDEKLFF,TRBD1,NA,TRBJ1-4,TRBV5-1
TGTGCCAGCAGCTTAACAGCAAACTCTGGAAACACCATATATTTT,CASSLTANSGNTIYF,NA,NA,TRBJ1-3,TRBV11-3
TGCGCCAGCAGCCGGGAACAGGGGGGAGAGACCCAGTACTTC,CASSREQGGETQYF,TRBD1,NA,TRBJ2-5,TRBV4-1
TGTGCCAGCAGCTTGGGTACAGGGGGCCGGGGAGGCGAGCAGTACTTC,CASSLGTGGRGGEQYF,TRBD1,NA,TRBJ2-7,TRBV5-6
TGTGCCAGCAGCCAAGCGCTAGCGGGATTTACGCAGTATTTT,CASSQALAGFTQYF,TRBD2,NA,TRBJ2-3,TRBV14
TGTGCCTGGGGGACAGGGTACGACTATGGCTACACCTTC,CAWGTGYDYGYTF,TRBD1,NA,TRBJ1-2,TRBV30
TGTGCCAGTCACAGCGGGAGCCCCCCCTACGAGCAGTACTTC,CASHSGSPPYEQYF,TRBD2,NA,TRBJ2-7,TRBV6-5
TGTGCCAGCAGCTCAGTCAAGGGGGTTGGCACTGAAGCTTTCTTT,CASSSVKGVGTEAFF,NA,few,TRBJ1-1,TRBV9
TGTGCCTGGAGTGTACACTCTGGGGCCAACGTCCTGACTTTC,CAWSVHSGANVLTF,NA,NA,TRBJ2-6,TRBV30
TGTGCCAGCAGCTTAAGCGGGAGTATATCCAAAAACATTCAGTACTTC,CASSLSGSISKNIQYF,TRBD2,NA,TRBJ2-4,TRBV11-2
TGTGCCAGTAGTATAAGGACAGTTAACTATGGCTACACCTTC,CASSIRTVNYGYTF,NA,NA,TRBJ1-2,TRBV19
TGCGCCAGCAGCTTGGCCCCGACTAGCGGATTATACGAGCAGTACTTC,CASSLAPTSGLYEQYF,TRBD2,NA,TRBJ2-7,TRBV5-1
TGCGCCAGCAGCTTGACCCTCCCTTTGCGGGGGGCAAGGAGCACAGATACGCAGTATTTT,CASSLTLPLRGARSTDTQYF,TRBD2,once,TRBJ2-3,TRBV5-1
TGTGCCAGCAGCCACCGACATACTGGAAACACCATATATTTT,CASSHRHTGNTIYF,NA,once,TRBJ1-3,TRBV5-6
TGTGCCAGCAGCCCCTCGTCACAGAACTATGGCTACACCTTC,CASSPSSQNYGYTF,NA,NA,TRBJ1-2,TRBV9
TGTGCCAGCAGCTTAGCGAGGTCGAACACTGAAGCTTTCTTT,CASSLARSNTEAFF,NA,NA,TRBJ1-1,TRBV7-9
TGTGCCAGCAGCCACCCTAATTACGAGCAGTACTTC,CASSHPNYEQYF,NA,NA,TRBJ2-7,TRBV12-3/TRBV12-4
TGTGCCAGCAGCGTACCGACTAGCGGGAGTGAGACAGATACGCAGTATTTT,CASSVPTSGSETDTQYF,TRBD2,NA,TRBJ2-3,TRBV9
TGTGCCAGCAACGACAGGGGACTGGTCACTGAAGCTTTCTTT,CASNDRGLVTEAFF,TRBD1,NA,TRBJ1-1,TRBV7-9
TGTGCCAGTAGTCCTCGGTCCGGGGAGAACACTGAAGCTTTCTTT,CASSPRSGENTEAFF,NA,NA,TRBJ1-1,TRBV19
TGTGCCAGCAGCTTAGACACGGGCGGGTACTACGAGCAGTACTTC,CASSLDTGGYYEQYF,NA,NA,TRBJ2-7,TRBV7-2
TGTGCCACCAGTGCCTCCTTTGCGGGAGTGGGCAATGAGCAGTTCTTC,CATSASFAGVGNEQFF,TRBD2,NA,TRBJ2-1,TRBV24-1
TGTGCCAGCAGCACCCGACAGGGTAGGAACTACACCTTC,CASSTRQGRNYTF,TRBD1,NA,TRBJ1-2,TRBV12-3/TRBV12-4
TGTGCCAGTAGTATCCCGGGTGGTATGAACACTGAAGCTTTCTTT,CASSIPGGMNTEAFF,NA,NA,TRBJ1-1,TRBV19
TGTGCTCGGGCCGGAGGGACCGGGGAGCTGTTTTTT,CARAGGTGELFF,NA,NA,TRBJ2-2,TRBV30
TGTGCCAGCAGCTTAAACTCCGGGGACAGGGCTTATAGCAATCAGCCCCAGCATTTT,CASSLNSGDRAYSNQPQHF,TRBD1,NA,TRBJ1-5,TRBV5-8
TGCGCCAGCAGGATTAGCGGGAGTTCAAACACCGGGGAGCTGTTTTTT,CASRISGSSNTGELFF,TRBD2,NA,TRBJ2-2,TRBV5-1